This T cell receptor (beta chain) appears in the sequencing data of a study of CD8 T cells in ankylosing spondylitis. Whole-study results and caveats: Disease-linked clones bore a CD8+ phenotype, appearing relatively rarely in peripheral blood. Reportedly, matched ankylosing spondylitis synovial fluid was significantly enriched for disease-linked clones.

This clonotype was detected a few times. What it binds is not known. The CDR3 contains 14 residues. The germline CDR1 and CDR2 sequences are SQVTM and ANQGSEA. Trimming stripped 3 bases from V and 8 bases from J, with 19 bases between. Quantitative molecular-barcoded 5'-RACE generated the TCR beta libraries. TCRdb reprocessed the 5' RACE reads via MiXCR and lists one record per CDR3 protein. The data show roughly 190,000 distinct CDR3 sequences, with 9.5% to 15% seen just once and 16% held by the top ten. This clonotype was sampled from a male donor with ankylosing spondylitis or in good health (not recorded which). J is TRBJ1-1 and V is TRBV29-1, with D perhaps TRBD1 (5 bases). The sequencing sample was made of blood, either unsorted or a sorted T cell fraction (not recorded which). The CDR3 region is CSVDLGQGLAEAFF. The DNA for the CDR3 is TGCAGCGTTGATCTTGGGCAGGGATTAGCCGAAGCTTTCTTT.